The clone carrying this T cell receptor beta chain was recorded at least ten times. J lost 1 base, V lost 4 bases, and 8 bases had no gene match. The CDR3 runs to 17 residues. Germline V gives CDR1 SGHRS, CDR2 YFSETQ. Unique molecular identifiers were used to barcode this TCRbeta library. TCRdb itself ran the PCR reads through MiXCR, one entry per CDR3 protein. The data contain over 550,000 distinct CDR3 sequences, about 10% of them singletons. This record comes from a study of T-cell reconstitution after alpha-beta-depleted transplantation in children. Here the sequenced sample was PBMCs from the stem cell graft donor, taken from the stem cell graft. The V gene is TRBV5-1, the J gene TRBJ2-4; 10 nucleotides align to TRBD1. This TCR was sampled from a human donor who donated a stem cell graft to a child with acute myeloid leukemia. The CDR3 region is CASSNTRQGAAKNIQYF. Written as DNA, the CDR3 is TGCGCCAGCAGCAATACCCGACAGGGGGCGGCCAAAAACATTCAGTACTTC.